The rows below give T cell receptor beta chains drawn from one sample of a study of shared clonotypes between healthy human individuals. Here immunoSEQ multiplex PCR was the method, and the copy in TCRdb shows in-frame clones only, minus some. The table shows about 1.1 million clones, with about 72% occurring only once. The sequencing sample was made of memory CD4+ T cells from PBMCs. The source of these receptors is a man aged 18-30 years in good health. Some clones in this sample may be carry-over from other donors' samples. CDR3s include the opening cysteine and the closing phenylalanine or tryptophan. The D gene is left open where the match is weak. Clone size, where shown, is once, few, many, or a class for clones that have expanded.

J gene: TRBJ2-5
D gene: .
clone size: .
V gene: TRBV9
CDR3 protein: CASSVDSGAPLETQYF
CDR3 DNA: TGTGCCAGCAGCGTAGATTCGGGAGCTCCCCTTGAGACCCAGTACTTC

J gene: TRBJ1-2
D gene: .
clone size: .
V gene: TRBV18
CDR3 protein: CASSPPPGQSYGYTF
CDR3 DNA: TGTGCCAGCTCACCACCCCCCGGACAGAGTTATGGCTACACCTTC

J gene: TRBJ1-2
D gene: .
clone size: .
V gene: TRBV10-3
CDR3 protein: CAITAARGYGYTF
CDR3 DNA: TGTGCCATCACCGCGGCGAGGGGTTATGGCTACACCTTC

J gene: TRBJ1-1
D gene: TRBD1
clone size: few
V gene: TRBV5-1
CDR3 protein: CASSWDREEAFF
CDR3 DNA: TGCGCCAGCAGCTGGGACAGGGAAGAAGCTTTCTTT

J gene: TRBJ2-5
D gene: .
clone size: .
V gene: TRBV7-2
CDR3 protein: CASSPGRGQETQYF
CDR3 DNA: TGTGCCAGCAGCCCCGGCCGGGGGCAAGAGACCCAGTACTTC

J gene: TRBJ2-4
D gene: TRBD2
clone size: .
V gene: TRBV15
CDR3 protein: CATSRDSPNSGKNKNIQYF
CDR3 DNA: TGTGCCACCAGCAGAGATTCGCCGAATAGCGGGAAAAACAAAAACATTCAGTACTTC

J gene: TRBJ1-3
D gene: .
clone size: .
V gene: TRBV29-1
CDR3 protein: CSVVQSSGNTIYF
CDR3 DNA: TGCAGCGTAGTTCAGAGCTCTGGAAACACCATATATTTT

J gene: TRBJ2-7
D gene: .
clone size: .
V gene: TRBV7-8
CDR3 protein: CASSLTFYEQYF
CDR3 DNA: TGTGCCAGCAGCTTAACATTCTACGAGCAGTACTTC

J gene: TRBJ2-3
D gene: TRBD2
clone size: .
V gene: TRBV19
CDR3 protein: CASSTAGKGGDTQYF
CDR3 DNA: TGTGCCAGTAGTACAGCGGGAAAGGGCGGAGATACGCAGTATTTT

J gene: TRBJ2-3
D gene: .
clone size: .
V gene: TRBV10-3
CDR3 protein: CAISQPQGDTQYF
CDR3 DNA: TGTGCCATCAGCCAGCCCCAAGGAGATACGCAGTATTTT

J gene: TRBJ1-2
D gene: TRBD1
clone size: .
V gene: TRBV5-4
CDR3 protein: CASSQGGQGPYGYTF
CDR3 DNA: TGTGCCAGCAGCCAGGGGGGACAGGGGCCTTATGGCTACACCTTC

J gene: TRBJ1-1
D gene: .
clone size: .
V gene: TRBV4-2
CDR3 protein: CASSQDPRPTEGPFF
CDR3 DNA: TGTGCCAGCAGCCAAGATCCGCGCCCGACAGAGGGTCCTTTCTTT

J gene: TRBJ1-4
D gene: .
clone size: .
V gene: TRBV28
CDR3 protein: CASSFLKGGLDEKLFF
CDR3 DNA: TGTGCCAGCAGTTTTCTTAAAGGCGGGCTTGATGAAAAACTGTTTTTT

J gene: TRBJ2-1
D gene: TRBD2
clone size: .
V gene: TRBV7-9
CDR3 protein: CASSLSSGSEQFF
CDR3 DNA: TGTGCCAGCAGCCTCTCTAGCGGGAGTGAGCAGTTCTTC

J gene: TRBJ2-2
D gene: .
clone size: .
V gene: TRBV7-3
CDR3 protein: CASSLLGGQNTGELFF
CDR3 DNA: TGTGCCAGCAGCTTACTGGGGGGCCAGAACACCGGGGAGCTGTTTTTT

J gene: TRBJ2-2
D gene: .
clone size: .
V gene: TRBV7-7
CDR3 protein: CASSLGVNTGELFF
CDR3 DNA: TGTGCCAGCAGCTTGGGAGTAAACACCGGGGAGCTGTTTTTT

J gene: TRBJ2-7
D gene: TRBD2
clone size: .
V gene: TRBV7-6
CDR3 protein: CASSSLGTSGPHEQYF
CDR3 DNA: TGTGCCAGCAGCTCCCTAGGGACTAGCGGGCCCCACGAGCAGTACTTC

J gene: TRBJ1-1
D gene: .
clone size: few
V gene: TRBV7-2
CDR3 protein: CASSLQPGPLNTEAFF
CDR3 DNA: TGTGCCAGCAGCTTACAACCGGGACCGTTGAACACTGAAGCTTTCTTT

J gene: TRBJ1-1
D gene: .
clone size: .
V gene: TRBV30
CDR3 protein: CAWDDGGNTEAFF
CDR3 DNA: TGTGCCTGGGATGACGGTGGGAACACTGAAGCTTTCTTT

J gene: TRBJ2-7
D gene: .
clone size: many
V gene: TRBV7-2
CDR3 protein: CASSPMAGSAYEQYF
CDR3 DNA: TGTGCCAGCAGCCCGATGGCGGGATCCGCCTACGAGCAGTACTTC

J gene: TRBJ2-1
D gene: .
clone size: .
V gene: TRBV29-1
CDR3 protein: CSVAHGRGEQFF
CDR3 DNA: TGCAGCGTTGCTCACGGCCGAGGCGAGCAGTTCTTC

J gene: TRBJ2-3
D gene: .
clone size: once
V gene: TRBV20-1
CDR3 protein: CSVFTVGTQYF
CDR3 DNA: TGCAGTGTTTTCACAGTGGGTACGCAGTATTTT

J gene: TRBJ1-1
D gene: TRBD1
clone size: .
V gene: TRBV7-3
CDR3 protein: CASSLGGTGGRRNTEAFF
CDR3 DNA: TGTGCCAGCAGCTTAGGCGGGACAGGGGGCAGGAGGAACACTGAAGCTTTCTTT

J gene: TRBJ2-3
D gene: TRBD1
clone size: .
V gene: TRBV28
CDR3 protein: CASIDTGGSSTDTQYF
CDR3 DNA: TGTGCCAGCATCGATACAGGGGGCAGTAGCACAGATACGCAGTATTTT

J gene: TRBJ2-7
D gene: TRBD1
clone size: .
V gene: TRBV7-9
CDR3 protein: CASSNTGTGEREQYF
CDR3 DNA: TGTGCCAGCAGCAATACCGGGACAGGGGAACGCGAGCAGTACTTC

J gene: TRBJ2-2
D gene: TRBD1
clone size: .
V gene: TRBV18
CDR3 protein: CASSPRGQTNTGELFF
CDR3 DNA: TGTGCCAGCTCACCGAGGGGACAGACAAACACCGGGGAGCTGTTTTTT

J gene: TRBJ2-5
D gene: .
clone size: .
V gene: TRBV6-6
CDR3 protein: CASNDSGRRTETQYF
CDR3 DNA: TGTGCCAGCAATGACTCGGGACGTCGTACGGAGACCCAGTACTTC

J gene: TRBJ2-3
D gene: .
clone size: .
V gene: TRBV6-5
CDR3 protein: CASSFKGETQYF
CDR3 DNA: TGTGCCAGCAGTTTCAAGGGGGAAACGCAGTATTTT

J gene: TRBJ2-7
D gene: TRBD2
clone size: .
V gene: TRBV5-1
CDR3 protein: CASSGLAGRSYEQYF
CDR3 DNA: TGCGCCAGCAGCGGCCTAGCGGGGCGCTCCTACGAGCAGTACTTC

J gene: TRBJ2-5
D gene: .
clone size: few
V gene: TRBV7-3
CDR3 protein: CASSLTGQSQETQYF
CDR3 DNA: TGTGCCAGCAGCTTAACTGGACAGTCCCAAGAGACCCAGTACTTC

J gene: TRBJ2-1
D gene: .
clone size: .
V gene: TRBV5-8
CDR3 protein: CASSLGHLYNEQFF
CDR3 DNA: TGTGCCAGCAGCTTGGGGCACCTCTACAATGAGCAGTTCTTC

J gene: TRBJ1-1
D gene: .
clone size: .
V gene: TRBV9
CDR3 protein: CASSVAPRAEDTEAFF
CDR3 DNA: TGTGCCAGCAGCGTAGCTCCCCGGGCGGAGGACACTGAAGCTTTCTTT

J gene: TRBJ2-5
D gene: .
clone size: once
V gene: TRBV2
CDR3 protein: CASSDRTAQETQYF
CDR3 DNA: TGTGCCAGCAGTGATCGGACTGCCCAAGAGACCCAGTACTTC

J gene: TRBJ1-1
D gene: TRBD1
clone size: few
V gene: TRBV29-1
CDR3 protein: CSVDRTGDTEAFF
CDR3 DNA: TGCAGCGTTGATAGGACAGGAGACACTGAAGCTTTCTTT

J gene: TRBJ1-1
D gene: .
clone size: .
V gene: TRBV27
CDR3 protein: CASSTRARGNTEAFF
CDR3 DNA: TGTGCCAGCAGTACCAGGGCGCGGGGGAACACTGAAGCTTTCTTT

J gene: TRBJ2-7
D gene: .
clone size: .
V gene: TRBV18
CDR3 protein: CASSETSGTSYEQYF
CDR3 DNA: TGTGCCAGCTCAGAAACAAGCGGTACCTCCTACGAGCAGTACTTC

J gene: TRBJ2-7
D gene: .
clone size: .
V gene: TRBV28
CDR3 protein: CASTPPSGTYEQYF
CDR3 DNA: TGTGCCAGCACCCCCCCCTCAGGGACCTACGAGCAGTACTTC

J gene: TRBJ2-3
D gene: .
clone size: many
V gene: TRBV5-1
CDR3 protein: CASSPAGDWYTDTQYF
CDR3 DNA: TGCGCCAGCAGCCCGGCCGGCGACTGGTACACAGATACGCAGTATTTT

J gene: TRBJ2-7
D gene: .
clone size: many
V gene: TRBV11-2
CDR3 protein: CASSSRPGPSSYEQYF
CDR3 DNA: TGTGCCAGCAGCTCCCGACCGGGCCCGAGCTCCTACGAGCAGTACTTC

J gene: TRBJ2-3
D gene: TRBD2
clone size: many
V gene: TRBV5-4
CDR3 protein: CASSRGLAGSTDTQYF
CDR3 DNA: TGTGCCAGCAGCCGGGGACTAGCGGGATCCACAGATACGCAGTATTTT

J gene: TRBJ2-5
D gene: .
clone size: once
V gene: TRBV6-1
CDR3 protein: CASSLRGQETQYF
CDR3 DNA: TGTGCCAGCAGCTTGCGGGGACAAGAGACCCAGTACTTC

J gene: TRBJ2-7
D gene: .
clone size: .
V gene: TRBV7-2
CDR3 protein: CASSLVEGSSYEQYF
CDR3 DNA: TGTGCCAGCAGCTTAGTCGAGGGGAGCTCCTACGAGCAGTACTTC

J gene: TRBJ1-2
D gene: TRBD1
clone size: once
V gene: TRBV4-2
CDR3 protein: CASSGQGFYGYTF
CDR3 DNA: TGTGCCAGCAGCGGACAGGGTTTCTATGGCTACACCTTC

J gene: TRBJ1-4
D gene: .
clone size: .
V gene: TRBV30
CDR3 protein: CAWAFSGRTNEKLFF
CDR3 DNA: TGTGCCTGGGCCTTCAGTGGGAGAACTAATGAAAAACTGTTTTTT

J gene: TRBJ2-1
D gene: .
clone size: .
V gene: TRBV5-6
CDR3 protein: CASSWWAGGSYNEQFF
CDR3 DNA: TGTGCCAGCAGCTGGTGGGCGGGTGGTTCCTACAATGAGCAGTTCTTC

J gene: TRBJ2-2
D gene: .
clone size: .
V gene: TRBV6-1
CDR3 protein: CASSEASMNTGELFF
CDR3 DNA: TGTGCCAGCAGTGAAGCCTCGATGAACACCGGGGAGCTGTTTTTT

J gene: TRBJ2-3
D gene: TRBD1
clone size: once
V gene: TRBV7-8
CDR3 protein: CASSSRQGAADTQYF
CDR3 DNA: TGTGCCAGCAGCTCCCGACAGGGGGCCGCAGATACGCAGTATTTT

J gene: TRBJ2-1
D gene: .
clone size: .
V gene: TRBV18
CDR3 protein: CASSPQQGNNEQFF
CDR3 DNA: TGTGCCAGCTCACCACAACAGGGAAACAATGAGCAGTTCTTC

J gene: TRBJ1-2
D gene: TRBD1
clone size: .
V gene: TRBV28
CDR3 protein: CASSYYRGYGYTF
CDR3 DNA: TGTGCCAGCAGCTATTACAGGGGCTATGGCTACACCTTC

J gene: TRBJ2-3
D gene: .
clone size: .
V gene: TRBV4-1
CDR3 protein: CASSQGGWGDTQYF
CDR3 DNA: TGCGCCAGCAGCCAGGGAGGCTGGGGAGATACGCAGTATTTT

J gene: TRBJ2-1
D gene: .
clone size: many
V gene: TRBV5-4
CDR3 protein: CASSLVTGPGAEQFF
CDR3 DNA: TGTGCCAGCAGCTTGGTCACAGGGCCCGGGGCTGAGCAGTTCTTC

J gene: TRBJ2-2
D gene: .
clone size: .
V gene: TRBV10-2
CDR3 protein: CATGLRLGGVGELFF
CDR3 DNA: TGCGCCACCGGTTTGAGACTAGGCGGAGTCGGGGAGCTGTTTTTT